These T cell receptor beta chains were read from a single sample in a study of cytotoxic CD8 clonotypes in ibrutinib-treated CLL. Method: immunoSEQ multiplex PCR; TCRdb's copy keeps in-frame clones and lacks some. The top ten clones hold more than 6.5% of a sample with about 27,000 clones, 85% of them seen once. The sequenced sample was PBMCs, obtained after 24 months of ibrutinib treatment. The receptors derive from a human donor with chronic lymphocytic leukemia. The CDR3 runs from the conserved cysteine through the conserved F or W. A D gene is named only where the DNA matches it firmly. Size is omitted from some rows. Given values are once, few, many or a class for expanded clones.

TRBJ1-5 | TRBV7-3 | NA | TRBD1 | CASSLYRGQPQHF | TGTGCCAGCAGCTTGTACAGGGGCCAGCCCCAGCATTTT
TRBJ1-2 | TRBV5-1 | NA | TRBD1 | CASSRDRGTATNYGYTF | TGCGCCAGCAGCCGAGATAGGGGGACAGCAACTAACTATGGCTACACCTTC
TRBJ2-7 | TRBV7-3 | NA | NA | CASSSVAARVSYEQYF | TGTGCCAGCAGCTCCGTTGCCGCTAGGGTTTCCTACGAGCAGTACTTC
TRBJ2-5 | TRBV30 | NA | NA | CAWSNTAGTQYF | TGTGCCTGGAGTAACACAGCAGGGACCCAGTACTTC
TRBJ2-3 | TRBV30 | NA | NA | CAWMEDGGSQTQYF | TGTGCCTGGATGGAGGATGGGGGCTCGCAAACGCAGTATTTT
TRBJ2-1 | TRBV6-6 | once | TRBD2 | CASSYEGAGFNEQFF | TGTGCCAGCAGTTACGAAGGAGCGGGGTTCAATGAGCAGTTCTTC
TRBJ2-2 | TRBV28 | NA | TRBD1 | CATSGGANTGELFF | TGTGCCACCTCAGGGGGAGCGAACACCGGGGAGCTGTTTTTT
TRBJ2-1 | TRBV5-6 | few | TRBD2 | CASSSTSGAYNEQFF | TGTGCCAGCAGCTCGACTAGCGGGGCGTACAATGAGCAGTTCTTC
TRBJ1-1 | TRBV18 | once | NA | CASSPPTGTTEAFF | TGTGCCAGCTCACCACCTACAGGGACCACTGAAGCTTTCTTT
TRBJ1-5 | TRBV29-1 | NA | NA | CSVGDTYDQPQHF | TGCAGCGTTGGGGACACTTACGATCAGCCCCAGCATTTT
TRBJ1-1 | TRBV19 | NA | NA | CASSPGTNPRRMNTEAFF | TGTGCCAGTAGCCCGGGGACCAACCCCCGTCGGATGAACACTGAAGCTTTCTTT
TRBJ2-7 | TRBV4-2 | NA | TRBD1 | CASSQVRGTDYEQYF | TGTGCCAGCAGCCAAGTACGAGGGACAGACTACGAGCAGTACTTC
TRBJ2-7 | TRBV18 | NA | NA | CASSHVRVGYEQYF | TGTGCCAGCTCCCACGTGCGGGTTGGCTACGAGCAGTACTTC
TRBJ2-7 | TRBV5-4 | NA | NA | CASSVGGAYEQYF | TGTGCCAGCAGTGTAGGGGGGGCCTACGAGCAGTACTTC
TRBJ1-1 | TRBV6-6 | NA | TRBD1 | CASTRGRLDTEAFF | TGTGCCAGCACCAGGGGGCGTCTGGACACTGAAGCTTTCTTT
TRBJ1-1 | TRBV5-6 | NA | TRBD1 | CASSPGTGGWDTEAFF | TGTGCCAGCAGCCCCGGGACAGGGGGCTGGGACACTGAAGCTTTCTTT
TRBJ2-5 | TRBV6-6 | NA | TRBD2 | CASKIAGQETQYF | TGTGCCAGCAAGATAGCGGGACAAGAGACCCAGTACTTC
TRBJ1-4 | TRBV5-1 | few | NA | CASSLGGNEKLFF | TGCGCCAGCAGCTTGGGCGGTAATGAAAAACTGTTTTTT
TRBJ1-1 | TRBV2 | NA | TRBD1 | CASRTDRDREPSTEAFF | TGTGCCAGCAGGACTGATCGGGACAGGGAACCTTCTACTGAAGCTTTCTTT
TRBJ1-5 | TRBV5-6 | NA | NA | CASSDDRGTGNQPQHF | TGTGCCAGCAGCGACGACCGCGGGACTGGAAATCAGCCCCAGCATTTT
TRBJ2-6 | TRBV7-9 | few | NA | CASSLYTSPPSGANVLTF | TGTGCCAGCAGCTTATATACTAGTCCGCCCTCTGGGGCCAACGTCCTGACTTTC
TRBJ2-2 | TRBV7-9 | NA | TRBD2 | CASRYRPGLAGNTGELFF | TGTGCCAGCAGATATAGACCCGGGCTAGCGGGGAACACCGGGGAGCTGTTTTTT
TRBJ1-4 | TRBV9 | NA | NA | CASSVGLIAPGNEKLFF | TGTGCCAGCAGCGTAGGTTTGATAGCCCCTGGTAATGAAAAACTGTTTTTT
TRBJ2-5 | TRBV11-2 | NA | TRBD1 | CASSQGDQETQYF | TGTGCCAGCAGCCAGGGGGACCAAGAGACCCAGTACTTC
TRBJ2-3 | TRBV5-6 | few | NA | CASSLGVMGTDGYF | TGTGCCAGCAGCTTGGGGGTTATGGGTACCGACGGGTATTTT
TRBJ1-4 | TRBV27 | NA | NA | CASSFRTTNEKLFF | TGTGCCAGCAGTTTCCGGACAACTAATGAAAAACTGTTTTTT
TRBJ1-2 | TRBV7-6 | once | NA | CASSFTGQGGYTF | TGTGCCAGCAGCTTCACGGGGCAAGGTGGCTACACCTTC
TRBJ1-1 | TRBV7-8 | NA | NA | CASSLARGQPNTEAFF | TGTGCCAGCAGCTTAGCTCGAGGACAGCCGAACACTGAAGCTTTCTTT
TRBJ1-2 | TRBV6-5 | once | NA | CASSSTGLISGYTF | TGTGCCAGCAGTAGCACAGGGTTAATCTCTGGCTACACCTTC
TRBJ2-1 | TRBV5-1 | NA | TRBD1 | CASSLPGQGNEQFF | TGCGCCAGCAGCCTTCCGGGACAGGGAAATGAGCAGTTCTTC
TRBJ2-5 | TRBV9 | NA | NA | CASSAGQRTYQETQYF | TGTGCCAGCAGCGCCGGACAGCGTACCTACCAAGAGACCCAGTACTTC
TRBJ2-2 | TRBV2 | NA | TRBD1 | CASSYQGAGNTGELFF | TGTGCCAGCAGTTACCAGGGGGCTGGGAACACCGGGGAGCTGTTTTTT
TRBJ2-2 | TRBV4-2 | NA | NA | CASSQDLAGADTGELFF | TGTGCCAGCAGCCAAGATTTGGCGGGGGCCGACACCGGGGAGCTGTTTTTT
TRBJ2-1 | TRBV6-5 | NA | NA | CASSYRTFSSYNEQFF | TGTGCCAGCAGTTACCGCACCTTCAGCTCCTACAATGAGCAGTTCTTC
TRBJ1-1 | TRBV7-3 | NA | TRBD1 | CASSPTGGQGNTEAFF | TGTGCCAGCAGCCCGACCGGGGGACAGGGAAACACTGAAGCTTTCTTT
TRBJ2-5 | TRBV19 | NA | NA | CASSQGVGETQYF | TGTGCCAGTAGTCAGGGAGTTGGGGAGACCCAGTACTTC
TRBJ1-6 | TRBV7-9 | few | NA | CASSLAAYNSPLHF | TGTGCCAGCAGCTTAGCGGCTTATAATTCACCCCTCCACTTT